This T cell receptor beta chain was identified in a study of OX40 agonist ivuxolimab in advanced cancers. Study-level background: Partial responses were seen in three patients, one with hepatocellular carcinoma and two with cutaneous melanoma.

The repertoire was sequenced with immunoSEQ multiplex PCR; TCRdb's copy has only in-frame clones and lacks some. The data hold some 57,000 clones, with roughly nine tenths observed a single time. Note on this clone: No antigen is known for it.

Study-wide results and caveats: Certain nonresponders additionally had low normalized T-cell clonal expansion.

This CDR3 contains 13 residues. Per the germline V gene, CDR1 is MNHEY and CDR2 is SVGAGI. V was clipped by 7 bases and J by 7 bases, with 14 bases between them. The source of this sequence is an adult with an advanced solid tumor such as melanoma, head and neck, liver or kidney cancer. This material consisted of CD4+ or CD8+ T cells sorted from blood, taken in a trial of the OX40 agonist ivuxolimab. This rearrangement joins TRBV6-5 to TRBJ1-5; tentatively, D is TRBD1 (6 bases). The CDR3 bases are TGTGCCAGCACCCTGGGGGGGGGCCAGCCCCAGCATTTT. Translated, it gives CASTLGGGQPQHF.